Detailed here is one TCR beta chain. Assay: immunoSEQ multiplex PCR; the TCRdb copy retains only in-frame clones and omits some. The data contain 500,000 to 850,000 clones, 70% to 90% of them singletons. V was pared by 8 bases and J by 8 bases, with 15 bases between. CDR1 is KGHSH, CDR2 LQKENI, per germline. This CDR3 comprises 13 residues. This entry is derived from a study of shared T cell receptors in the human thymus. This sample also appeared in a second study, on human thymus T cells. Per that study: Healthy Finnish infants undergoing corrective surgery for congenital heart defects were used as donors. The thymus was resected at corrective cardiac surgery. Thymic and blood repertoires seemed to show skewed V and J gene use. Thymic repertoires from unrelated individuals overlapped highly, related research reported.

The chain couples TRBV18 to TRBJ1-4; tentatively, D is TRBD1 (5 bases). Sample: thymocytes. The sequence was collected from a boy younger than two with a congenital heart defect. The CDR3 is CASRDRGGEKLFF. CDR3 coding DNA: TGTGCCAGCCGGGACCGCGGAGGGGAAAAACTGTTTTTT.